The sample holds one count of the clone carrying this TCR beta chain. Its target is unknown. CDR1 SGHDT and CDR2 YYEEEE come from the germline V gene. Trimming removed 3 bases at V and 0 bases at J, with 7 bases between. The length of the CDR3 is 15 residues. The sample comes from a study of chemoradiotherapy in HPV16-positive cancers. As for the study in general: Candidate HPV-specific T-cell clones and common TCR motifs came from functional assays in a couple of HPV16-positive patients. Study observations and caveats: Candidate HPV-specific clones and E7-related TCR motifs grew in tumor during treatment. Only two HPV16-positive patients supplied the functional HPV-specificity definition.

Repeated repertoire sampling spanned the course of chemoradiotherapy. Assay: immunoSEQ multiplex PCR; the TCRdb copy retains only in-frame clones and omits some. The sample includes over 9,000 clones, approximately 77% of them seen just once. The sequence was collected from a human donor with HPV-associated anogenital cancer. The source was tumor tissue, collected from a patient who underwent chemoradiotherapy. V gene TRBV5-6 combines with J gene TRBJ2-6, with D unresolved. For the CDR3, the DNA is TGTGCCAGCAGCTCGCTCCGCTCTGGGGCCAACGTCCTGACTTTC. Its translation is CASSSLRSGANVLTF.